These 23 T cell receptor beta chains were all obtained from the same sample, sequenced in a study of regulatory T cells in long-lasting Graves disease. Sample time point: persistent/refractory GD, antithyroid drugs over 5 years with positive TRAb. Following extraction of RNA from PBMCs, that RNA was used to make the TCR library. Building of the TCR beta libraries involved iRepertoire HTBI primers and Arm-PCR of CDR3 regions. One entry per CDR3 protein results from TCRdb running MiXCR on the multiplex PCR reads. Of 450,000 or so distinct CDR3 sequences listed, less than 25% are singletons. The sample consisted of peripheral blood mononuclear cells (PBMCs), taken when the disease was refractory, from a patient treated with antithyroid drugs. The receptors originated from a female donor with Graves disease.

The chain uses TRBV12-3 or TRBV12-4 and TRBJ2-7; a weak D match, TRBD2 (5 bases). Trimming left V 1 base short and J 3 bases short, with 13 bases between. The CDR3 totals 15 residues. The CDR3 sequence: CASSLVGNRGYEQYF. The CDR3 DNA follows: TGTGCCAGCAGTTTAGTCGGAAATCGGGGCTACGAGCAGTACTTC.

As DNA, the CDR3 is TGCGCCAGCAGCCAATGGGCCGACTATGGCTACACCTTC. Amino acid sequence: CASSQWADYGYTF. The chain is built from TRBV4-3 and TRBJ1-2, with D uncertain. Deletions cut 2 bases from V and 3 bases from J, with 7 bases between. CDR1 is LGHNA, CDR2 YSLEER, per germline. The CDR3 length is 13 residues.

This clonotype was detected ten times or more. The rearrangement links TRBV2 to TRBJ1-5; the D gene is possibly TRBD1 (5 bases). The CDR3 runs to 14 residues. Trimming stripped 4 bases from V and 6 bases from J, with 13 bases between. Germline loops: CDR1 SNHLY, CDR2 FYNNEI. The CDR3 protein is CASSASAGRQPQHF. CDR3 nucleotides: TGTGCCAGCAGTGCTTCCGCAGGGCGTCAGCCCCAGCATTTT.

This clonotype was detected a few times. The chain employs TRBV20-1 and TRBJ1-5; no clear D gene. Germline CDR1 reads DFQATT; CDR2 reads SNEGSKA (reference sequence). Deletions cut 6 bases from V and 3 bases from J, with 12 bases between. This CDR3 spans 13 amino acids. CDR3 bases: TGCAGTGCCTCAAGTGGGGTCAATCAGCCCCAGCATTTT. Translated: CSASSGVNQPQHF.

The gene calls are TRBV6-5 and TRBJ2-3; TRBD1 matches at 7 bases. The CDR3 loop spans 16 amino acids. Germline trimming cut 4 bases from V and 3 bases from J; bases unmatched to any gene: 10. Germline V gene sequence: CDR1 MNHEY, CDR2 SVGAGI. DNA for the CDR3: TGTGCCAGCAGTTCGCGACAGGGTTGGGGGACAGATACGCAGTATTTT. This translates into CASSSRQGWGTDTQYF.

V gene TRBV7-2 combines with J gene TRBJ2-5, with 11 bases aligning to TRBD1. The junction had 3 bases not matched to a gene; V was cut back by 5 bases and J by 4 bases. Germline assignment: CDR1 SGHTA and CDR2 FQGNSA. The CDR3 consists of 14 residues. The DNA of the CDR3 is TGTGCCAGCAGCCGGACAGGGGGCGTAGAGACCCAGTACTTC. Translated, it gives CASSRTGGVETQYF.

With respect to this clonotype: It may be a read error: a sequence one base away is much more abundant. The chain uses TRBV6-1 and TRBJ2-2, with unresolved D. CDR1 MNHNS and CDR2 SASEGT come from the germline V gene. The CDR3 loop spans 13 amino acids. This CDR3 reads CASNPTNIGELFF. In DNA form, the CDR3 reads TGTGCCAGCAATCCGACGAACATCGGGGAGCTGTTTTTT.

On this clonotype: A much larger clone sits a single nucleotide away, making a read error possible. The CDR3 loop reads CASTAGLVTSYEQYF. As DNA, the CDR3 is TGTGCCAGCACCGCCGGACTTGTAACTTCCTACGAGCAGTACTTC. The chain couples TRBV28 to TRBJ2-7; perhaps TRBD2 as D (5 bases). CDR3 size: 15 residues. Germline V gene lookup returns CDR1 MDHEN and CDR2 SYDVKM. Trimming shortened V by 7 bases and J by 1 base, and 17 bases separated the two germline ends. The entire variable domain, with the rest obtained from reference TRBV28 and TRBJ2-7, is as follows: DVKVTQSSRYLVKRTGEKVFLECVQDMDHENMFWYRQDPGLGLRLIYFSYDVKMKEKGDIPEGYSVSREKKERFSLILESASTNQTSMYLCASTAGLVTSYEQYFGPGTRLTVT.

This chain joins TRBV7-9 and TRBJ2-7; weak D call: TRBD1 (6 bases). CDR3 length equals 17 residues. Germline-derived CDR1 and CDR2 are SEHNR and FQNEAQ (reference sequence). With 5 bases removed from V and 3 bases from J, the gap between germline ends came to 23 bases. CDR3 DNA sequence: TGTGCCAGCAGCCATCCACGCACGGGCGGACAGAACTACGAGCAGTACTTC. Translated, it gives CASSHPRTGGQNYEQYF.

V is TRBV24-1 and J is TRBJ2-2; weak D call: TRBD2 (6 bases). From germline, CDR1 is KGHDR and CDR2 SFDVKD. V lost 4 bases to trimming and J lost 5 bases, with 10 bases between them. This CDR3 region has 14 residues. Here the CDR3 reads CATSDLRGTGELFF. CDR3 coding DNA: TGTGCCACCAGTGACCTACGGGGGACCGGGGAGCTGTTTTTT.

V usage is TRBV7-3 and J usage is TRBJ1-5; D remains ambiguous. Germline CDR1 reads SGHTA; CDR2 reads FQGTGA. This CDR3 is built from 13 residues. The V end lost 7 bases, the J end lost 0 bases, and 7 bases lay between the germline ends. CDR3 region: CASMVDSNQPQHF. The CDR3 DNA sequence: TGTGCCAGCATGGTGGATAGCAATCAGCCCCAGCATTTT.

This clonotype occurred a few times. The chain couples TRBV19 to TRBJ1-4; TRBD1 is a possible D gene (6 bases). Between the trimmed V and J ends, which lost 5 bases and 8 bases, there was a span of 12 bases. The CDR3 runs 13 residues. Germline CDR1 and CDR2: LNHDA and SQIVND (reference sequence). This chain's CDR3 is CASSPRTAEKLFF. CDR3 coding DNA: TGTGCCAGTAGTCCGCGGACAGCAGAAAAACTGTTTTTT.

This clonotype came up many times. The V and J genes are TRBV25-1 and TRBJ2-4; 9 bases are a match to TRBD2. The junction had 10 bases not matched to a gene; V was cut back by 2 bases and J by 8 bases. The CDR3 is 16 residues long. Germline loops: CDR1 MGHDK, CDR2 SYGVNS. CDR3 nucleotides: TGTGCCAGCAGTGAAGAGATTGTAGCGGGAGTAGACATTCAGTACTTC. This gives the protein CASSEEIVAGVDIQYF.

This clonotype appeared many times. The junction and the germline gene differ at one end; a read error may be behind it. The CDR3 spells CASSFGTGSSYEQYF. The DNA for the CDR3 is TGTGCCAGCAGCTTCGGGACGGGGAGCTCCTACGAGCAGTACTTC. The chain recombines TRBV5-1 with TRBJ2-7; possibly TRBD1 or TRBD2 for D (5 bases each). Germline-derived CDR1 and CDR2 are SGHRS and YFSETQ. This CDR3 has 15 residues.

This chain links TRBV11-3 with TRBJ2-2, with 13 positions matching TRBD2. The CDR3 totals 17 residues. CDR1 SGHNT and CDR2 YENEEA come from the germline V gene. Trimming cost V 3 bases and J 6 bases; bases outside gene matches: 7. The CDR3 protein is CASSFIGLAGAAGELFF. In nucleotides, the CDR3 is TGTGCCAGCAGCTTCATTGGACTAGCGGGAGCTGCCGGGGAGCTGTTTTTT.

This clonotype was picked up many times. The CDR3 reads CASSQNGLADQETQYF. CDR3 DNA: TGTGCCAGCAGCCAAAACGGACTAGCGGACCAAGAGACCCAGTACTTC. The chain has TRBV3-1 and TRBJ2-5; TRBD2 agrees at 10 bases. CDR3 length equals 16 residues. Germline V gene data show CDR1 as LGHDT and CDR2 as YNNKEL (reference sequence). Germline trimming cut 2 bases from V and 0 bases from J; bases unmatched to any gene: 3.

In its sample, this clonotype was seen a few times. The chain uses TRBV20-1 and TRBJ2-7; TRBD2 is a possible D gene (5 bases). CDR3 size: 13 residues. V was clipped by 6 bases and J by 0 bases, with 12 bases between them. The germline V gene encodes CDR1 DFQATT and CDR2 SNEGSKA (reference sequence). The CDR3 reads CSAPTGFSYEQYF. The CDR3 DNA sequence: TGCAGTGCCCCCACGGGATTCTCCTACGAGCAGTACTTC.

This chain uses TRBV20-1 with TRBJ1-5; possible D gene TRBD1, 5 bases. The V gene lost 0 bases and the J gene lost 1 base, with 10 bases spanning the gap. Germline lookup yields CDR1 DFQATT and CDR2 SNEGSKA (reference sequence). The CDR3 is made up of 15 amino acids. The CDR3 DNA is TGCAGTGCTAGAGATATCCAGGGAAGCAATCAGCCCCAGCATTTT. Translating it yields CSARDIQGSNQPQHF.

This chain links TRBV30 with TRBJ2-5, with D possibly being TRBD1 (6 bases). Looked up from germline, CDR1 is GTSNPN and CDR2 is SVGIG (reference sequence). The CDR3 spans 13 residues. The V gene lost 4 bases and the J gene lost 4 bases, with 13 bases spanning the gap. CDR3 sequence reads: CAWTRGLGETQYF. In nucleotides, the CDR3 is TGTGCCTGGACCAGGGGATTAGGAGAGACCCAGTACTTC.

This clonotype has a handful of counts. The V gene is TRBV7-6, the J gene TRBJ2-7, with a tentative D call TRBD1 (6 bases). The CDR3 is 13 residues long. Trimming took 1 base from V and 5 from J, leaving 9 bases between them. From germline, CDR1 is SGHVS and CDR2 FNYEAQ. The CDR3 loop is CASSLDRVDEQYF. As DNA, the CDR3 is TGTGCCAGCAGCTTAGACAGGGTCGACGAGCAGTACTTC.

The chain joins TRBV7-2 to TRBJ1-5, with 7 bases aligning to TRBD1. This CDR3 comprises 15 residues. Germline trimming cut 5 bases from V and 0 bases from J; bases unmatched to any gene: 4. From germline, CDR1 is SGHTA and CDR2 FQGNSA. In DNA, the CDR3 is TGTGCCAGCAGCGAGACAGGGTTTAGCAATCAGCCCCAGCATTTT. As protein: CASSETGFSNQPQHF.

Concerning this clonotype itself: Since a much larger clone is just one base distant, this may be a read error. The CDR3 coding sequence is TGTGCCATCAGTGACTTCGGGGAGACCCAGTACTTC. Translating it yields CAISDFGETQYF. The chain carries TRBV10-3 and TRBJ2-5, with D uncertain. Deletions cut 3 bases from V and 5 bases from J, with 7 bases between. In germline, CDR1 is ENHRY, CDR2 SYGVKD. The CDR3 totals 12 residues.

Remarks on this clonotype: A much more abundant neighbour one base away suggests this may be a read error. The rearrangement links TRBV28 to TRBJ2-5, with D uncertain. Germline V gene data show CDR1 as MDHEN and CDR2 as SYDVKM. This CDR3 region has 13 residues. CDR3 residues: CACSLGSWETQYF. The CDR3 DNA follows: TGTGCCTGCAGTCTAGGTTCGTGGGAGACCCAGTACTTC.